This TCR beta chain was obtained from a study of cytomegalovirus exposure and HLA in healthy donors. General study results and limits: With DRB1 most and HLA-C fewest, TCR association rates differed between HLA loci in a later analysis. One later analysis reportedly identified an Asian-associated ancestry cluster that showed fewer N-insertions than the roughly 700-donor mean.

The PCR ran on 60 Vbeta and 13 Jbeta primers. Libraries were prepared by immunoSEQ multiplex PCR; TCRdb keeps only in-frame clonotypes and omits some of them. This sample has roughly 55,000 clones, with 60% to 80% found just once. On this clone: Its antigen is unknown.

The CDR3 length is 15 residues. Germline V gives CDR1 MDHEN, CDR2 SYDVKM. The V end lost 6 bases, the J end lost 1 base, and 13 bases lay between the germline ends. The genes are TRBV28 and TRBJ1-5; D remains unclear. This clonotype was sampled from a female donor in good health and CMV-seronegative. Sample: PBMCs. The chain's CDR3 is CASRYREGSNQPQHF. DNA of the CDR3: TGTGCCAGCAGGTACCGGGAGGGAAGCAATCAGCCCCAGCATTTT.